This entry lists 29 T cell receptor beta chains sequenced from one sample in a study of blood T cell repertoires in COVID-19. Repertoires were generated with immunoSEQ multiplex PCR, while TCRdb's copy carries only in-frame clones and drops some. The sample lists 6,000 to 9,500 clones, around 70% occurring once. The sequenced material came from peripheral blood. The receptors here all came from a human donor in a cohort sampled during active COVID-19.

The chain uses TRBV19 and TRBJ1-5; D is possibly TRBD1 (5 bases). Germline CDR1 is LNHDA and CDR2 is SQIVND (reference sequence). V was cut by 2 bases and J by 6 bases, with 11 bases left in between. The CDR3 loop spans 14 amino acids. The CDR3 region is CASSITEGLQPQHF. The CDR3 nucleotides read TGTGCCAGTAGTATAACGGAGGGGCTTCAGCCCCAGCATTTT.

V and J are TRBV28 and TRBJ1-2; D is ambiguous. Trimming took off 7 bases at V and 5 bases at J, with 17 bases between the two ends. This CDR3 spans 14 amino acids. Germline V lookup: CDR1 MDHEN, CDR2 SYDVKM. The CDR3 loop is CASTPFGAHYGYTF. The CDR3 DNA sequence: TGTGCCAGCACCCCCTTCGGAGCTCATTATGGCTACACCTTC.

This chain joins TRBV15 and TRBJ2-3, with 10 bases identical to TRBD1. Germline V CDR1 and CDR2: LNHNV, YYDKDF (reference sequence). CDR3 length: 17 residues. V lost 3 bases and J lost 1; bases outside the gene matches: 7. This CDR3 reads CATSRVFGTGGTDTQYF. CDR3 in DNA: TGTGCCACCAGCAGGGTTTTTGGGACAGGGGGCACAGATACGCAGTATTTT.

This chain connects TRBV7-9 to TRBJ2-7; possibly TRBD2 for D (6 bases). Trimming removed 3 bases from V and 1 base from J, with 13 bases in between. Germline values: CDR1 SEHNR, CDR2 FQNEAQ (reference sequence). CDR3 length: 15 amino acids. In nucleotides, the CDR3 is TGTGCCAGCAGCTTTCTTAGTCTAGCGTCCTACGAGCAGTACTTC. It encodes CASSFLSLASYEQYF.

The chain recombines TRBV9 with TRBJ1-2, with D uncertain. V was shortened by 0 bases and J by 0 bases, with 6 bases between the two germline ends. The CDR3 loop spans 14 amino acids. CDR1 SGDLS and CDR2 YYNGEE come from the germline V gene. CDR3 amino acids: CASSVDQANYGYTF. The CDR3 nucleotides read TGTGCCAGCAGCGTAGACCAGGCTAACTATGGCTACACCTTC.

This clone was observed a few times. The rearrangement links TRBV4-1 to TRBJ1-1; no reliable D call. Germline V gene sequence: CDR1 MGHRA, CDR2 YSYEKL. The CDR3 runs 15 residues. V was trimmed by 0 bases and J by 7 bases, leaving 15 bases between them. The CDR3 here is CASSQESTDGNEAFF. CDR3 nucleotide sequence: TGCGCCAGCAGCCAAGAGTCAACAGACGGAAATGAAGCTTTCTTT.

V gene TRBV7-2 combines with J gene TRBJ2-7; 7 bases fit TRBD1. Germline loops: CDR1 SGHTA, CDR2 FQGNSA. The V segment lost 1 base and the J segment 5 bases; nucleotides outside the gene matches: 2. This CDR3 region has 13 residues. Here the CDR3 reads CASSLGGQDEQYF. In DNA, the CDR3 is TGTGCCAGCAGCTTAGGAGGACAGGACGAGCAGTACTTC.

The chain is built from TRBV27 and TRBJ2-3; 10 bases match TRBD2. Unmatched junction bases numbered 6, after V lost 0 bases and J lost 3 bases. Germline CDR1 and CDR2: MNHEY and SMNVEV (reference sequence). The CDR3 covers 17 residues. CDR3 in DNA: TGTGCCAGCAGTTTATCGGCTAGCGGGAGTTCTACAGATACGCAGTATTTT. Its protein is CASSLSASGSSTDTQYF.

The rearrangement uses TRBV28 and TRBJ2-1; D perhaps matches TRBD2 (5 bases). Germline V gives CDR1 MDHEN, CDR2 SYDVKM. The length of the CDR3 is 14 residues. The V gene lost 6 bases and the J gene lost 7 bases, with 16 bases spanning the gap. The CDR3 nucleotides read TGTGCCAGCAGATCGGGCGGGTCGAAAAATGAGCAGTTCTTC. It codes for CASRSGGSKNEQFF. The full variable domain, completed using reference TRBV28 and TRBJ2-1, is DVKVTQSSRYLVKRTGEKVFLECVQDMDHENMFWYRQDPGLGLRLIYFSYDVKMKEKGDIPEGYSVSREKKERFSLILESASTNQTSMYLCASRSGGSKNEQFFGPGTRLTVL.

This clone was observed a few times. The chain is built from TRBV6-5 and TRBJ1-1, with TRBD1 matching 10 bases. This CDR3 is 14 amino acids long. The junction had 5 bases not matched to a gene; V was cut back by 8 bases and J by 2 bases. Germline CDR1 and CDR2: MNHEY and SVGAGI. DNA of the CDR3: TGTGCCAGCGAACGGACAGGGGGAAACACTGAAGCTTTCTTT. This translates into CASERTGGNTEAFF.

J is TRBJ2-7 and V is TRBV19; 11 nucleotides line up with TRBD2. Losses at the gene ends were 5 bases for V and 2 bases for J; bases not matched to a gene: 8. This CDR3 is 16 amino acids long. Germline CDR1 LNHDA, CDR2 SQIVND (reference sequence). The CDR3 DNA sequence: TGTGCCAGTAGTGTACTAGCGGGAGTAGGAGCCTACGAGCAGTACTTC. Translation gives CASSVLAGVGAYEQYF.

This clone was seen only a few times. This chain joins TRBV7-9 and TRBJ2-1, with a possible D match to TRBD2 (5 bases). CDR1 and CDR2 from the germline V gene are SEHNR and FQNEAQ (reference sequence). The CDR3 is 16 amino acids. The ends were cut back, 0 bases at V and 4 bases at J, with 13 bases in the middle. CDR3 region: CASSLARARVYNEQFF. The DNA for the CDR3 is TGTGCCAGCAGCTTAGCGAGGGCTCGGGTTTACAATGAGCAGTTCTTC.

CDR3 in DNA: TGCGCCAGCAGCTTGGTTCTAGCTCCCTCCTACGAGCAGTACTTC. Translation gives CASSLVLAPSYEQYF. The rearrangement uses TRBV5-1 and TRBJ2-7; D may be TRBD2 (5 bases). This CDR3 is 15 amino acids long. V was cut by 0 bases and J by 0 bases, with 10 bases left in between. Germline loops: CDR1 SGHRS, CDR2 YFSETQ.

The chain has TRBV6-2 or TRBV6-3 and TRBJ2-5; 8 nucleotides line up with TRBD2. This CDR3 has 14 amino acids. V lost 5 bases to trimming and J lost 0 bases; unmatched junction nucleotides: 2. Germline lookup yields CDR1 MNHEY and CDR2 SVGEGT. The CDR3 sequence: CASSPGGDQETQYF. In DNA form, the CDR3 reads TGTGCCAGCAGTCCCGGGGGGGACCAAGAGACCCAGTACTTC.

By sample share, this clone is medium-sized. The chain combines TRBV27 with TRBJ1-1; unclear D gene. V lost 3 bases, J lost 0 bases, and 8 bases lay in between. CDR3 size: 14 residues. Germline V lookup: CDR1 MNHEY, CDR2 SMNVEV (reference sequence). CDR3 bases: TGTGCCAGCAGTTTGGAGGGCATGAACACTGAAGCTTTCTTT. This sequence encodes CASSLEGMNTEAFF.

The chain is built from TRBV11-2 and TRBJ2-7; the D is unclear. There are 14 residues in the CDR3. CDR1 SGHAT and CDR2 FQNNGV come from the germline V gene. Trimming took off 0 bases at V and 2 bases at J, with 8 bases between the two ends. The CDR3 region is CASSLEIIAYEQYF. DNA of the CDR3: TGTGCCAGCAGCTTAGAAATCATAGCCTACGAGCAGTACTTC.

The chain is built from TRBV10-2 and TRBJ1-3; 7 bases match TRBD1. V dropped 4 bases and J dropped 0; count of bases not matched to a gene: 3. The germline V gene encodes CDR1 WSHSY and CDR2 SAAADI. The CDR3 totals 15 residues. CDR3 sequence: CASSGGQNSGNTIYF. The CDR3 bases are TGCGCCAGCAGTGGGGGACAGAACTCTGGAAACACCATATATTTT.

In its sample, this clone was seen once. The rearrangement uses TRBV9 and TRBJ2-7, with 9 bases aligning to TRBD2. Trimming removed 0 bases from V and 4 bases from J; junction bases left unmatched: 8. CDR3 length: 16 residues. Germline V CDR1 and CDR2: SGDLS, YYNGEE. DNA for the CDR3: TGTGCCAGCAGCGTAGGCAGTGGTAGCGGGGGATACGAGCAGTACTTC. Its protein is CASSVGSGSGGYEQYF.

The chain combines TRBV5-1 with TRBJ2-3; 7 positions match TRBD1. The V segment lost 3 bases and the J segment 0 bases; nucleotides outside the gene matches: 7. The CDR3 sequence is 16 residues long. Germline CDR1 and CDR2: SGHRS and YFSETQ. CDR3 nucleotides: TGCGCCAGCAGCTCCCCAGGGGGAACTAGCACAGATACGCAGTATTTT. Its translation is CASSSPGGTSTDTQYF.

The DNA for the CDR3 is TGCGCCAGCAGCGCCACCGGGGGGTCCGTCGGCTACACCTTC. Translated, it gives CASSATGGSVGYTF. V and J are TRBV5-1 and TRBJ1-2; the D gene is possibly TRBD1 (5 bases). Germline V gene data show CDR1 as SGHRS and CDR2 as YFSETQ. Deletions cut 4 bases from V and 8 bases from J, with 18 bases between. This CDR3 region has 14 residues.

This chain connects TRBV4-1 to TRBJ2-3; D is perhaps TRBD2 (7 bases). This CDR3 region has 16 residues. The V end lost 0 bases, the J end lost 1 base, and 11 bases lay between the germline ends. Germline CDR1 and CDR2: MGHRA and YSYEKL. The CDR3: CASSQEGGRGTDTQYF. The CDR3 DNA reads TGCGCCAGCAGCCAAGAGGGGGGGCGCGGCACAGATACGCAGTATTTT.

This clone was detected a few times. The V gene is TRBV11-2, the J gene TRBJ2-3; TRBD2 agrees at 7 bases. Germline CDR1 is SGHAT and CDR2 is FQNNGV. This CDR3 is built from 15 residues. V lost 1 base to trimming and J lost 4 bases; unmatched junction nucleotides: 5. CDR3: CASSLGLAEADTQYF. CDR3 nucleotide sequence: TGTGCCAGCAGCTTAGGCCTAGCGGAGGCAGATACGCAGTATTTT.

The chain recombines TRBV7-9 with TRBJ1-5; the D is unclear. With 5 bases removed from V and 2 bases from J, the gap between germline ends came to 7 bases. CDR3 length: 13 residues. CDR1 SEHNR and CDR2 FQNEAQ come from the germline V gene (reference sequence). The CDR3 loop is CASSPHGNQPQHF. As DNA, the CDR3 is TGTGCCAGCAGCCCACATGGCAATCAGCCCCAGCATTTT.

The chain joins TRBV13 to TRBJ1-1, with TRBD1 as a possible D gene (5 bases). The V end was cut by 3 bases, the J end by 7 bases, with 12 bases between. CDR3 length: 13 residues. The germline V gene encodes CDR1 PRHDT and CDR2 FYEKMQ (reference sequence). The CDR3 region is CASSFGTGREAFF. CDR3 nucleotides: TGTGCCAGCAGCTTCGGCACAGGACGTGAAGCTTTCTTT.

This clone was counted a few times. J is TRBJ2-2 and V is TRBV2; 7 bases line up with TRBD1. This CDR3 comprises 16 residues. Germline lookup yields CDR1 SNHLY and CDR2 FYNNEI. V was clipped by 5 bases and J by 1 base; unmatched bases: 7. CDR3 amino acids: CASSSRDRMNTGELFF. The CDR3 nucleotides read TGTGCCAGCAGTTCCCGGGACAGAATGAACACCGGGGAGCTGTTTTTT.

The J gene is TRBJ1-4, the V gene TRBV19; D ambiguous. Germline V CDR1 and CDR2: LNHDA, SQIVND (reference sequence). Trimming removed 11 bases at V and 7 bases at J, with 17 bases between. The CDR3 length is 13 residues. The CDR3 is CASNKGGAEKLFF. CDR3 bases: TGTGCCTCTAACAAGGGAGGAGCTGAAAAACTGTTTTTT.

The V gene is TRBV4-3, the J gene TRBJ2-7, with 10 bases lining up with TRBD1. The length of the CDR3 is 15 residues. Germline V CDR1 and CDR2: LGHNA, YSLEER. The trim removed 3 bases at V and 4 bases at J, leaving 6 bases unmatched. CDR3 coding DNA: TGCGCCAGCAGCCATTCCGGGACAGGGGAGTACGAGCAGTACTTC. It yields the protein CASSHSGTGEYEQYF.

The V call is TRBV24-1, the J call TRBJ2-1; TRBD2 agrees at 8 bases. This CDR3 spans 18 amino acids. The germline V gene encodes CDR1 KGHDR and CDR2 SFDVKD. The V gene end was trimmed by 4 bases and the J gene end by 2 bases; junction bases not matched to a gene: 12. CDR3 DNA sequence: TGTGCCACCAGTGACGAGGGGAAGCGGGGGAGGGCCTACAATGAGCAGTTCTTC. Amino acids: CATSDEGKRGRAYNEQFF.

The V gene is TRBV7-6, the J gene TRBJ2-7; 7 positions agree with TRBD2. Germline values: CDR1 SGHVS, CDR2 FNYEAQ. CDR3 size: 16 residues. V was clipped by 0 bases and J by 5 bases; unmatched bases: 10. The CDR3 coding sequence is TGTGCCAGCAGCTTAGCGTGGGGGGGAGGGCTCGACGAGCAGTACTTC. As protein: CASSLAWGGGLDEQYF.